These 2 T cell receptor beta chains came from one sample sequenced in a study of T cell responses to AZD1222 COVID-19 vaccine. Clones were read by immunoSEQ multiplex PCR, and TCRdb kept only the in-frame ones, dropping some. This sample has roughly 190,000 clones, with over 85% found just once. This sample comprised peripheral blood, obtained on day 0 of AZD1222 vaccination. The receptors come from an adult in good health.

The chain couples TRBV20-1 to TRBJ1-2; D not certain. Germline CDR1 and CDR2: DFQATT and SNEGSKA (reference sequence). The V gene lost 6 bases and the J gene lost 7 bases, with 12 bases spanning the gap. CDR3 length equals 11 residues. The CDR3 here is CSAPELSGYTF. The DNA for the CDR3 is TGCAGTGCCCCGGAGCTGTCTGGCTACACCTTC.

J is TRBJ1-1 and V is TRBV11-2; TRBD1 might be the D (5 bases). V lost 7 bases to trimming and J lost 0 bases, with 6 bases between them. From germline, CDR1 is SGHAT and CDR2 FQNNGV. The CDR3 runs 12 residues. CDR3 sequence reads: CASTGMNTEAFF. CDR3 bases: TGTGCCAGCACAGGGATGAACACTGAAGCTTTCTTT.